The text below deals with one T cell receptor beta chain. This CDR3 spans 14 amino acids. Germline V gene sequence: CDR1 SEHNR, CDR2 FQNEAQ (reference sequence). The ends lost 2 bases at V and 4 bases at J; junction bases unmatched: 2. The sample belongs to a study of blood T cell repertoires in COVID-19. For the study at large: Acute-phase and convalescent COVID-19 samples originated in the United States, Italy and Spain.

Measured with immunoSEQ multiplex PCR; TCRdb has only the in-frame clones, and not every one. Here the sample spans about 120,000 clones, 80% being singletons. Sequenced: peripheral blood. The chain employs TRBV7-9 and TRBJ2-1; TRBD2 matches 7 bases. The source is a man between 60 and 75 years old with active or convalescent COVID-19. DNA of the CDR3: TGTGCCAGCAGCTTAAAGCGGGGATACAATGAGCAGTTCTTC. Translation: CASSLKRGYNEQFF.